One sample yielded the 20 T cell receptor beta chains listed below, sequenced in a study of control samples from healthy donors and cancer patients. The repertoire was sequenced with immunoSEQ multiplex PCR; TCRdb's copy has only in-frame clones and lacks some. The data hold about 140,000 clones, with about 85% observed a single time. Input material: blood. The receptor set was obtained from a woman aged 30 to 39 in good health.

The chain is built from TRBV7-2 and TRBJ2-3; possible D gene TRBD2, 6 bases. CDR3 length: 13 residues. Germline lookup yields CDR1 SGHTA and CDR2 FQGNSA. The V end was cut by 1 base, the J end by 12 bases, with 14 bases between. In DNA form, the CDR3 reads TGTGCCAGCAGCTTAGGCGGCGGGGATAGTCAGTATTTT. It yields the protein CASSLGGGDSQYF.

The CDR3 nucleotides read TGTGCCAGCTCACCGGGTATCAGTGAGCTGTTTTTT. Translation gives CASSPGISELFF. The V call is TRBV18, the J call TRBJ2-2, with unresolved D. Germline V gene data show CDR1 as KGHSH and CDR2 as LQKENI. Trimming shortened V by 3 bases and J by 11 bases, and 10 bases separated the two germline ends. The CDR3 contains 12 residues.

The chain combines TRBV11-2 with TRBJ1-1; D call uncertain. Trimming took 2 bases from V and 2 from J, leaving 0 bases between them. CDR3 length: 11 residues. Per germline, CDR1 SGHAT and CDR2 FQNNGV. CDR3 amino acids: CASSLNTEAFF. The CDR3 region has the DNA TGTGCCAGCAGCTTAAACACTGAAGCTTTCTTT.

J is TRBJ2-1 and V is TRBV7-3; 15 bases map to TRBD2. Germline CDR1 is SGHTA and CDR2 is FQGTGA. With V trimmed by 5 bases and J by 8 bases, 10 bases remained unmatched. The CDR3 is made up of 17 amino acids. CDR3: CASSPQGLAGGSYEQFF. The CDR3 coding sequence is TGTGCCAGCAGCCCCCAAGGACTAGCGGGAGGGAGTTATGAGCAGTTCTTC.

The chain joins TRBV5-4 to TRBJ1-2, with a tentative D call TRBD1 (6 bases). CDR1 is SGHNT and CDR2 is YYREEE in the germline V gene (reference sequence). Trimming took 1 base from V and 6 from J, leaving 13 bases between them. This CDR3 contains 14 residues. The CDR3 bases are TGTGCCAGCAGCTTGCCAGGGGCAGGTCATGGCTACACCTTC. This encodes CASSLPGAGHGYTF.

The chain employs TRBV29-1 and TRBJ1-1; possible D gene TRBD1, 6 bases. Looked up from germline, CDR1 is SQVTM and CDR2 is ANQGSEA. The CDR3 extends over 14 amino acids. Trimming stripped 8 bases from V and 4 bases from J, with 20 bases between. The CDR3 is CSYTPQGRGTEAFF. The CDR3 nucleotides are TGCAGCTACACCCCACAGGGCCGGGGCACTGAAGCTTTCTTT.

The V and J genes are TRBV18 and TRBJ1-3; the D is unclear. Germline values: CDR1 KGHSH, CDR2 LQKENI. This CDR3 has 14 residues. V gave up 8 bases and J gave up 2 bases, with 13 bases separating them. The CDR3 loop is CASPAGEPGNTIYF. CDR3 sequence (DNA): TGTGCCAGCCCCGCGGGCGAGCCTGGAAACACCATATATTTT.

The CDR3 DNA reads as TGTGCCAGCAGTCGTCAAGCGGGACTCACAGATACGCAGTATTTT. It yields the protein CASSRQAGLTDTQYF. V is TRBV7-7 and J is TRBJ2-3; 7 nucleotides align to TRBD2. Trimming removed 6 bases from V and 2 bases from J; junction bases left unmatched: 8. Germline loops: CDR1 SSHAT, CDR2 FNYEAQ (reference sequence). This CDR3 comprises 15 residues.

This clone was recorded only once. This rearrangement joins TRBV19 to TRBJ1-1; TRBD1 aligns across 11 bases. The CDR3 is 14 amino acids. The ends lost 5 bases at V and 5 bases at J; junction bases unmatched: 4. Germline assignment: CDR1 LNHDA and CDR2 SQIVND (reference sequence). The CDR3 loop reads CASSADRGQTEAFF. CDR3 nucleotide sequence: TGTGCCAGTAGTGCGGACAGGGGGCAGACTGAAGCTTTCTTT.

The chain carries TRBV2 and TRBJ1-3; TRBD1 agrees at 9 bases. Trimming cost V 7 bases and J 0 bases; bases outside gene matches: 7. Germline CDR1 and CDR2: SNHLY and FYNNEI. This CDR3 spans 16 amino acids. The CDR3 sequence: CASNGDRVLSGNTIYF. In DNA form, the CDR3 reads TGTGCCAGCAACGGGGACAGGGTCCTCTCTGGAAACACCATATATTTT.

This clone was observed a few times. The J gene is TRBJ2-5, the V gene TRBV19, with D perhaps TRBD1 or TRBD2 (5 bases each). Germline lookup yields CDR1 LNHDA and CDR2 SQIVND (reference sequence). There are 15 residues in the CDR3. Trimming cost V 3 bases and J 3 bases, with 14 bases left between them. This CDR3 reads CASSMLRGSKETQYF. Written as DNA, the CDR3 is TGTGCCAGTAGTATGTTGAGGGGCTCGAAAGAGACCCAGTACTTC. The full variable domain, with the rest looked up from reference TRBV19 and TRBJ2-5, is DGGITQSPKYLFRKEGQNVTLSCEQNLNHDAMYWYRQDPGQGLRLIYYSQIVNDFQKGDIAEGYSVSREKKESFPLTVTSAQKNPTAFYLCASSMLRGSKETQYFGPGTRLLVL.

The CDR3 is CASSLDGLAGGHEQYF. DNA for the CDR3: TGTGCCAGCAGCCTGGATGGACTAGCGGGAGGTCACGAGCAGTACTTC. V gene TRBV7-9 combines with J gene TRBJ2-7; 14 bases line up with TRBD2. The junction had 8 bases not matched to a gene; V was cut back by 5 bases and J by 5 bases. The CDR3 covers 16 residues. The germline V gene has CDR1 SEHNR and CDR2 FQNEAQ (reference sequence).

The rearrangement uses TRBV5-4 and TRBJ2-1; TRBD1 matches 8 bases. Trimming removed 10 bases from V and 10 bases from J; junction bases left unmatched: 7. This CDR3 has 11 residues. Germline CDR1 and CDR2: SGHNT and YYREEE (reference sequence). CDR3 region: CAASRDREQFF. The CDR3 bases are TGTGCCGCTTCCCGGGACAGGGAGCAGTTCTTC.

This clone was found a few times. This chain uses TRBV7-9 with TRBJ1-6; D call uncertain. This CDR3 is built from 12 residues. V dropped 5 bases and J dropped 11 bases, with 10 bases sitting between them. Germline CDR1 is SEHNR and CDR2 is FQNEAQ (reference sequence). CDR3 protein: CASSPIEAPLHF. The CDR3 DNA follows: TGTGCCAGCAGCCCGATTGAGGCACCCCTCCACTTT.

This clone showed up just a few times. The chain is built from TRBV12-2 and TRBJ1-2; the D call of TRBD1 is as the table states it, not checked on the DNA. TRBV12-2 corresponds to a pseudogene. The CDR3 loop spans 13 amino acids. The CDR3 region is CASRLEGDYGYTF. The CDR3 bases are TGTGCAAGTCGCCTAGAAGGGGACTATGGCTACACCTTC.

The chain recombines TRBV10-2 with TRBJ2-1; D remains ambiguous. The CDR3 runs to 15 residues. V shed 4 bases and J shed 0 bases, with 10 bases lying between them. The germline CDR1 and CDR2 sequences are WSHSY and SAAADI. The CDR3 nucleotides are TGCGCCAGCAGTGCCGCAGGAGCCTCCTACAATGAGCAGTTCTTC. Its protein is CASSAAGASYNEQFF.

The rearrangement uses TRBV28 and TRBJ1-4; maybe TRBD1 (5 bases). Trimming cost V 3 bases and J 3 bases, with 11 bases left between them. The CDR3 length is 15 residues. The germline V gene has CDR1 MDHEN and CDR2 SYDVKM. The CDR3 loop is CASSLAGEANEKLFF. The DNA for the CDR3 is TGTGCCAGCAGTTTGGCGGGGGAGGCTAATGAAAAACTGTTTTTT.

This clone is a singleton in its sample. This rearrangement joins TRBV14 to TRBJ2-7; 8 bases are a match to TRBD1. The V and J ends lost 6 bases and 2 bases, in that order; junction bases with no gene match: 6. The CDR3 has 14 amino acids. Germline CDR1 SGHDN, CDR2 FVKESK. The CDR3 DNA sequence: TGTGCCAGCAGGCCCCGGGACAGGACCTACGAGCAGTACTTC. Translated: CASRPRDRTYEQYF. Combining the CDR3 with reference TRBV14 and TRBJ2-7 gives the whole variable domain EAGVTQFPSHSVIEKGQTVTLRCDPISGHDNLYWYRRVMGKEIKFLLHFVKESKQDESGMPNNRFLAERTGGTYSTLKVQPAELEDSGVYFCASRPRDRTYEQYFGPGTRLTVT.

This chain uses TRBV5-8 with TRBJ2-3; D is perhaps TRBD1 (6 bases). The V end lost 0 bases, the J end lost 2 bases, and 10 bases lay between the germline ends. This CDR3 region has 15 residues. In germline, CDR1 is SGHTS, CDR2 YDEGEE. CDR3 coding DNA: TGTGCCAGCAGCTTGGGGGACACATCCACAGATACGCAGTATTTT. Translating it yields CASSLGDTSTDTQYF.

This clone was detected only once. The V call is TRBV7-3, the J call TRBJ2-3; 9 bases match TRBD1. Germline lookup yields CDR1 SGHTA and CDR2 FQGTGA. The CDR3 length is 16 residues. The ends lost 5 bases at V and 1 base at J; junction bases unmatched: 7. The CDR3 region has the DNA TGTGCCAGCAGCCTCGCGCGACAGGGGGGCACAGATACGCAGTATTTT. This sequence encodes CASSLARQGGTDTQYF.